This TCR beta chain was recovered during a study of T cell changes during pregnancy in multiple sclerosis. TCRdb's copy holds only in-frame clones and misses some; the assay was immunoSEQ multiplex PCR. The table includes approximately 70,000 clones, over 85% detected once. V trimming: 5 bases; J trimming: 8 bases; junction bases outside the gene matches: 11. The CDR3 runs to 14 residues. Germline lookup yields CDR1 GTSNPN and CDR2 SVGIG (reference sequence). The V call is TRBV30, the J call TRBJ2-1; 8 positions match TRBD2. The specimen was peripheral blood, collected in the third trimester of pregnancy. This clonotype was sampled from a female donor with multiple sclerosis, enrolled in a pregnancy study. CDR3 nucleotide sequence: TGTGCCTGGTCAGCGGGAGTCTCTTTCGATGAGCAGTTCTTC. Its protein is CAWSAGVSFDEQFF.